The T cell receptor beta chain described here comes from a study of blood T cell repertoires in COVID-19 (dated by TCRdb to 2020 to 2021). About the study as a whole: Samples from collaborators originated in the United States, Italy and Spain and spanned both the acute and convalescent phases of COVID-19. The prospective study material was composed of cDNA or gDNA derived from T cells, B-cell-depleted T cells, or PBMCs. Subjects who had been exposed to COVID-19, were actively infected with it, or had recovered from it provided the deeply sampled blood TCRbeta repertoires that made up the dataset. The repertoires were made available in a free public database intended to serve as a resource for research on the immune response to SARS-CoV-2. The samples were drawn from the first 160 participants of the ongoing ImmuneRACE study and from some 1,300 subjects provided by 6 global collaborators. The sample metadata nearly always contained a de-identified subject ID, COVID-19 status, age in years and sex. Where HLA class I and class II types were available, the types were taken from metadata supplied by the sample provider, not from assay-based typing.

Enrolling through a virtual design, the prospective study's participants ranged in age from roughly 18 to 90 years and lived across 24 United States geographic areas. To assign participants to cohorts, the prospective study relied on clinical history that participants themselves reported in a screening survey and a study questionnaire. A participant counted as exposed if, within 2 weeks of entering the study, that participant had been in contact with someone who had a PCR-confirmed or clinician-diagnosed COVID-19 case. Mobile phlebotomists in the prospective study collected whole blood, serum and a nasopharyngeal or oropharyngeal swab from every participant. Additional blood draws and questionnaires over a 2-month period could optionally be provided by prospective study participants. Blood samples from the prospective study were shipped frozen or at room temperature prior to DNA extraction. TCRbeta CDR3 regions were amplified from genomic DNA using the immunoSEQ Assay, a bias-controlled multiplex PCR. In the original analysis: The number of nucleated cells in each sample was estimated by amplification of reference gene primers within the assay. Sequence reads were collapsed and filtered to measure the absolute abundance of every unique TCRbeta CDR3 rearrangement. Productive Simpson clonality was computed per sample as the square root of Simpson's diversity index over productive rearrangements. TCRdb limited this immuneACCESS table to in-frame rearrangements with V and J called. A share of clones is missing; checked studies link under half to unresolved V genes, and the rest is unexplained. From that table come the V and J calls and clone size; the DNA was used to work out D and trimming. This sample is represented by about 320,000 clones; 85% of them were singletons. Of the sample, under 2% falls within the top ten clones.

Study-wide conclusions, independent of this receptor: The quantity of clinical and demographic metadata differed by source and by participant and was supplied without curation.

A word on this clone: The target of this receptor is not known. No much larger clone is present one base from it, and per-base qualities are unavailable.

V loses 5 bases, J loses 2 bases, and the germline ends lie 16 bases apart. CDR1 MNHEY and CDR2 SVGAGI are derived from the germline V gene. Reading from cysteine to phenylalanine, the CDR3 counts 15 amino acids. Of all the DNA, just the CDR3 is kept, 45 bases in frame from base 1. This receptor chain uses TRBV6-5 and TRBJ2-7; possibly the D gene is TRBD2, per 5 matching bases. Specimen: PBMCs or T cells enriched from blood (not recorded which). The receptor's source is a woman aged 30 to 39 who had been exposed to COVID-19. The CDR3 reads as follows: CASSRSPAEAYEQYF. The DNA reads as follows: TGTGCCAGCAGTCGAAGTCCAGCGGAAGCCTACGAGCAGTACTTC.